The clone carrying this T cell receptor beta chain came up many times. Its specificity is unknown. This sample stems from a study of T cells in Graves' hyperthyroidism and ophthalmopathy. Findings and limits, study-wide: Peripheral blood also featured most of the thyroid clonotypes expanded above 0.001.

It was RNA transcripts that yielded the amplified TCR beta CDR3 regions. HTBI primers drove first-round RT-PCR of the TCR CDR3. MiXCR, applied by TCRdb to the multiplex PCR reads, yields one record per CDR3 protein. The sample has hundreds of thousands of distinct CDR3 sequences, around 15% seen once. Exclusion followed for patients with uncontrolled infection, other autoimmune disease, pregnancy or lactation. The CDR3 is 12 amino acids. The junction had 4 bases not matched to a gene; V was cut back by 6 bases and J by 5 bases. Germline-derived CDR1 and CDR2 are SNHLY and FYNNEI. Sequenced material: blood. This receptor was taken from a man between 18 and 29 years old with Graves' ophthalmopathy. This chain links TRBV2 with TRBJ2-7, with 7 bases fitting TRBD1. CDR3 sequence: CASREGAHEQYF. The CDR3 DNA reads as TGTGCCAGCAGAGAGGGGGCTCACGAGCAGTACTTC.